This T cell receptor beta chain was captured in a study of cytomegalovirus exposure and HLA in healthy donors. Points from the study as a whole: Cytomegalovirus association was assigned to more than 150 TCR beta chains. While the bulk of TCR sequences proved rare, some public TCRs turned up in many donors. The authors assumed roughly uniform sequencing depth across donors for presence/absence analyses.

The CDR3 spans 14 residues. Germline CDR1 reads SEHNR; CDR2 reads FQNEAQ (reference sequence). The PCR ran on 60 Vbeta and 13 Jbeta primers. The table came from immunoSEQ multiplex PCR; TCRdb's copy has only in-frame clones and leaves some out. The sample shows tens of thousands of clones, approximately 83% of them seen only once. In regard to this clone: Its matching antigen is unknown. Its ends do not fully match the called genes, so a read error is possible.

This sequence joins TRBV7-9 and TRBJ1-2; TRBD1 aligns across 7 bases. Input material: PBMCs. This receptor was obtained from a young man in good health and CMV-seronegative. CDR3 sequence (DNA): TGTGCCAGCAGCCGTCCGGACAGGTTAGACCGATACGCCTTC. It translates to CASSRPDRLDRYAF.